A single sample is the source of the 22 T cell receptor beta chains below, sequenced in a study of T cells in Graves' hyperthyroidism and ophthalmopathy. Researchers amplified the TCR beta CDR3 regions from RNA transcripts. Researchers ran a first-round RT-PCR on the TCR CDR3 using the HTBI primer set. Each CDR3 protein is one row after TCRdb ran MiXCR on the multiplex PCR reads. The profile shows roughly 720,000 distinct CDR3 sequences, roughly 17% of them singletons. Sequences were obtained from blood. These TCRs come from a man aged 45 to 65 with Graves' hyperthyroidism.

At least ten counts were recorded for this clonotype. The chain joins TRBV20-1 to TRBJ2-3; TRBD2 matches at 10 bases. Germline V gene lookup returns CDR1 DFQATT and CDR2 SNEGSKA (reference sequence). V gave up 6 bases and J gave up 0 bases; unmatched junction bases: 6. The CDR3 contains 15 residues. CDR3 DNA: TGCAGTGCCCGGACTAGCGGACCTAGCACAGATACGCAGTATTTT. This codes for CSARTSGPSTDTQYF.

This clonotype was seen a handful of times. The chain carries TRBV7-9 and TRBJ1-1; 9 nucleotides agree with TRBD1. V lost 5 bases, J lost 1 base, and 5 bases stayed unmatched. This CDR3 is built from 15 residues. From germline, CDR1 is SEHNR and CDR2 FQNEAQ (reference sequence). The CDR3 nucleotides read TGTGCCAGCAGCCCAACAGGGGGCAAGAACACTGAAGCTTTCTTT. Translation gives CASSPTGGKNTEAFF. Full variable domain (rest looked up from reference TRBV7-9 and TRBJ1-1): DTGVSQNPRHKITKRGQNVTFRCDPISEHNRLYWYRQTLGQGPEFLTYFQNEAQLEKSRLLSDRFSAERPKGSFSTLEIQRTEQGDSAMYLCASSPTGGKNTEAFFGQGTRLTVV.

This clonotype occurred many times. This CDR3 reads CASSPHPGRPTVGSYEQYF. The DNA for the CDR3 is TGTGCCAGCAGTCCCCACCCGGGACGACCGACGGTGGGCTCCTACGAGCAGTACTTC. This chain uses TRBV28 with TRBJ2-7; D tentatively reads TRBD1 or TRBD2 (5 bases each). V lost 5 bases and J 0 bases, leaving 26 bases between the germline ends. CDR1 is MDHEN and CDR2 is SYDVKM in the germline V gene. This CDR3 has 19 residues.

Many counts were recorded for this clonotype. V is TRBV28 and J is TRBJ2-3, with TRBD1 matching over 9 bases. With V trimmed by 5 bases and J by 2 bases, 8 bases remained unmatched. This CDR3 has 16 amino acids. Germline lookup yields CDR1 MDHEN and CDR2 SYDVKM. This chain's CDR3 is CASSPGTGSDTDTQYF. The CDR3 nucleotides read TGTGCCAGCAGTCCGGGGACAGGGTCAGACACAGATACGCAGTATTTT.

This clonotype showed up just a few times. This sequence may be a read error, since a much larger clone differs from it by one base. This chain uses TRBV9 with TRBJ1-1; D gene ambiguous. The germline V gene encodes CDR1 SGDLS and CDR2 YYNGEE. CDR3 length equals 12 residues. V shed 3 bases and J shed 1 base, with 4 bases lying between them. CDR3 nucleotide sequence: TGTGCCAGCAGCGCACAGAACACTGAAGCTTTCTTT. It specifies CASSAQNTEAFF.

Remarks on this clonotype: It may be a read error: a sequence one base away is much more abundant. This chain joins TRBV20-1 and TRBJ2-5; D is unclear. The CDR3 length is 10 residues. Germline CDR1 is DFQATT and CDR2 is SNEGSKA (reference sequence). The V end lost 5 bases, the J end lost 4 bases, and 5 bases lay between the germline ends. In DNA form, the CDR3 reads TGCAGTGCTCATCGAGAGACCCAGTACTTC. The encoded protein is CSAHRETQYF.

The V call is TRBV19, the J call TRBJ1-5, with D possibly being TRBD1 (6 bases). V was clipped by 10 bases and J by 0 bases, with 10 bases between them. The length of the CDR3 is 13 residues. Germline loops: CDR1 LNHDA, CDR2 SQIVND (reference sequence). CDR3 DNA: TGTGCCACCAGGGGAGATAGCAATCAGCCCCAGCATTTT. Translation: CATRGDSNQPQHF. Variable domain in full (rest from reference TRBV19 and TRBJ1-5): DGGITQSPKYLFRKEGQNVTLSCEQNLNHDAMYWYRQDPGQGLRLIYYSQIVNDFQKGDIAEGYSVSREKKESFPLTVTSAQKNPTAFYLCATRGDSNQPQHFGDGTRLSIL.

On this clonotype: A junction boundary mismatches the germline segment, possibly from a read error. The rearrangement joins TRBV5-1 to TRBJ2-5; 7 bases are shared with TRBD1. The CDR3 contains 13 residues. Germline values: CDR1 SGHRS, CDR2 YFSETQ. In DNA, the CDR3 is TGCGCCAGCAGCCTACAGGGGAAAGAGACCCAGTCCTTC. Its protein is CASSLQGKETQSF.

This clonotype was recorded at least ten times. V is TRBV10-3 and J is TRBJ2-5; D gene uncertain. This CDR3 is 15 amino acids long. The germline CDR1 and CDR2 sequences are ENHRY and SYGVKD. Trimming shortened V by 0 bases and J by 5 bases, and 13 bases separated the two germline ends. CDR3 nucleotide sequence: TGTGCCATCAGTGAGTCGGCGGAGTCCTGGGAGACCCAGTACTTC. It encodes CAISESAESWETQYF.

This clonotype was detected ten times or more. The chain is built from TRBV2 and TRBJ2-5; possible D gene TRBD2, 6 bases. The CDR3 covers 13 residues. Germline CDR1 is SNHLY and CDR2 is FYNNEI. The V gene lost 3 bases and the J gene lost 13 bases, with 18 bases spanning the gap. CDR3 coding DNA: TGTGCCAGCAGTGATGTGGCGGGACCACACGTGTACTTC. Translated, it gives CASSDVAGPHVYF. The complete variable domain, with remaining parts taken from reference TRBV2 and TRBJ2-5, reads EPEVTQTPSHQVTQMGQEVILRCVPISNHLYFYWYRQILGQKVEFLVSFYNNEISEKSEIFDDQFSVERPDGSNFTLKIRSTKLEDSAMYFCASSDVAGPHVYFGPGTRLLVL.

This chain links TRBV24-1 with TRBJ2-3; D perhaps matches TRBD1 (7 bases). The CDR3 totals 16 residues. The germline V and J ends were trimmed by 2 bases and 3 bases, with 14 bases remaining between them. Germline-derived CDR1 and CDR2 are KGHDR and SFDVKD. CDR3 coding DNA: TGTGCCACCAGTGATTCCGCGGGACAGCTTACAGATACGCAGTATTTT. This gives the protein CATSDSAGQLTDTQYF.

This chain connects TRBV4-1 to TRBJ2-1; 10 nucleotides line up with TRBD2. The CDR3 has 15 amino acids. V shed 3 bases, J shed 4 bases, and the junction held 3 bases outside the gene matches. Germline V CDR1 and CDR2: MGHRA, YSYEKL. CDR3 DNA sequence: TGCGCCAGCAGCCACGGGACTAGCGTGTACAATGAGCAGTTCTTC. As protein: CASSHGTSVYNEQFF.

This clonotype was found many times. The chain couples TRBV11-2 to TRBJ2-1; 10 bases fit TRBD1. V gave up 6 bases and J gave up 6 bases; unmatched junction bases: 5. The CDR3 is 14 residues long. Germline CDR1 reads SGHAT; CDR2 reads FQNNGV. The CDR3 coding sequence is TGTGCCAGCAGGGGGGACAGGGGAGGCAATGAGCAGTTCTTC. Protein product: CASRGDRGGNEQFF.

The V and J genes are TRBV7-2 and TRBJ1-5, with TRBD1 matching 8 bases. The CDR3 sequence is 18 residues long. J lost 0 bases, V lost 0 bases, and 7 bases had no gene match. Germline CDR1 and CDR2: SGHTA and FQGNSA. CDR3 sequence reads: CASSLAPQQGDSNQPQHF. The CDR3 DNA reads as TGTGCCAGCAGCTTAGCCCCCCAACAGGGGGATAGCAATCAGCCCCAGCATTTT.

This clonotype was counted only a few times. The genes are TRBV3-1 and TRBJ2-3; D is perhaps TRBD2 (6 bases). V was pared by 4 bases and J by 0 bases, with 11 bases between. Per germline, CDR1 LGHDT and CDR2 YNNKEL (reference sequence). The CDR3 length is 15 residues. The DNA for the CDR3 is TGTGCCAGCAGCCCCATGGCGGGGAGCACAGATACGCAGTATTTT. Encoded protein: CASSPMAGSTDTQYF.

This clonotype was recorded many times. The J gene is TRBJ2-1, the V gene TRBV27; no reliable D call. V dropped 0 bases and J dropped 2 bases, with 5 bases sitting between them. The CDR3 has 14 amino acids. CDR1 and CDR2 (germline): MNHEY, SMNVEV (reference sequence). This CDR3 is CASSLSPTYNEQFF. DNA for the CDR3: TGTGCCAGCAGTTTATCCCCCACCTACAATGAGCAGTTCTTC.

This clonotype was counted at least ten times. The chain couples TRBV2 to TRBJ1-2; 9 bases line up with TRBD1. The V gene's germline CDR1 is SNHLY and CDR2 FYNNEI. The CDR3 spans 14 residues. V shed 3 bases and J 8 bases; nucleotides not matched to a gene: 7. As DNA, the CDR3 is TGTGCCAGCAGTGAGGAGGGGACAGGGTCCGGCTACACCTTC. This gives the protein CASSEEGTGSGYTF.

This clonotype was seen at least ten times. This chain links TRBV12-3 or TRBV12-4 with TRBJ2-7; a possible D gene is TRBD1 (5 bases). V was trimmed by 2 bases and J by 6 bases, leaving 14 bases between them. This CDR3 contains 14 residues. CDR3 in amino acids: CASSLRGLLFEQYF. Here the CDR3 DNA reads TGTGCCAGCAGTTTAAGGGGCCTATTATTCGAGCAGTACTTC.

Many counts were recorded for this clonotype. The rearrangement uses TRBV12-3 or TRBV12-4 and TRBJ2-1; either TRBD1 or TRBD2 may fit D (5 bases each). V was shortened by 6 bases and J by 4 bases, with 16 bases between the two germline ends. This CDR3 has 15 amino acids. DNA of the CDR3: TGTGCCAGCAGGCTCGGGGCAGGGTTTTACAATGAGCAGTTCTTC. Its translation is CASRLGAGFYNEQFF.

This clonotype was counted many times. This chain uses TRBV28 with TRBJ1-1; D is ambiguous. This CDR3 spans 13 amino acids. V lost 0 bases and J lost 1, with 3 bases in between. Looked up from germline, CDR1 is MDHEN and CDR2 is SYDVKM. CDR3 loop: CASSLWRNTEAFF. CDR3 sequence (DNA): TGTGCCAGCAGTTTATGGCGGAACACTGAAGCTTTCTTT.

This clonotype was seen ten or more times. V gene TRBV6-2 or TRBV6-3 combines with J gene TRBJ2-5; no firm D call. The length of the CDR3 is 17 residues. The V gene lost 0 bases and the J gene lost 0 bases, with 14 bases spanning the gap. Looked up from germline, CDR1 is MNHEY and CDR2 is SVGEGT. The CDR3, as DNA: TGTGCCAGCAGTTACTCGAAGGGCCGCCCGTACCAAGAGACCCAGTACTTC. Its translation is CASSYSKGRPYQETQYF.

The gene calls are TRBV10-1 and TRBJ2-1; D uncertain. The CDR3 loop spans 14 amino acids. In germline, CDR1 is WNHNN, CDR2 SYGVQD (reference sequence). The V end lost 4 bases, the J end lost 10 bases, and 17 bases lay between the germline ends. DNA of the CDR3: TGCGCCAGCAGTGGTAGTTACTCCCCGGGCGAGCAGTTCTTC. It translates to CASSGSYSPGEQFF.